Listed here is a single T cell receptor beta chain. Its cognate antigen is unknown. Stated time point: 2015-2016 season, pre-vaccination. The sample originates from a study of follicular helper T cells after annual influenza vaccination. Findings and limits, study-wide: ICOS-CD38- cTfh most often held earlier Day 7 ICOS+CD38+ clones.

Losses at the gene ends were 4 bases for V and 4 bases for J; bases not matched to a gene: 9. The CDR3 spans 16 residues. From germline, CDR1 is MDHEN and CDR2 SYDVKM. TCRB was sequenced at Survey level resolution. Libraries were prepared by immunoSEQ multiplex PCR; TCRdb keeps only in-frame clonotypes and omits some of them. Here the sample spans 9,400 or so clones, about 84% being singletons. The V and J genes are TRBV28 and TRBJ2-3; TRBD1 matches 9 bases. Sequencing used CXCR5+ CD38- circulating T follicular helper cells from blood, obtained on the day of influenza vaccination. Subset denoted: circulating Tfh, non-naive CD4+CXCR5+PD-1+ (ICOS+CD38+ or ICOS-CD38-). This sequence was found in an adult who received the influenza vaccine. For the CDR3, the DNA is TGTGCCAGCAGTTCCTTACCGGGACAGGGATCAGATACGCAGTATTTT. As protein: CASSSLPGQGSDTQYF.